These 24 T cell receptor beta chains were all obtained from the same sample, sequenced in a study of T-cell reconstitution after alpha-beta-depleted transplantation in children (dated by TCRdb to about 2016). The library was produced with PCR. Sequencing used an Illumina HiSeq 2500. TCR library preparation used molecular barcoding, with unique molecular identifiers applied to normalize quantification of the TCRbeta repertoire. TCRdb reworked the public reads: Q25 trimming with fastp, MiXCR clone assembly, productive beta chains retained. Each entry merges the rows of one CDR3 protein and shows their most common DNA and genes. This sample has roughly 120,000 distinct CDR3 sequences in its table, and 10% of those were observed once. The ten largest clones capture 8% of the sample. The sequences come from PBMCs from the stem cell graft donor, collected from the stem cell graft. The receptors stem from a human donor who donated a stem cell graft to a child with acute lymphoblastic leukemia.

This clonotype was seen a few times. V gene TRBV5-1 combines with J gene TRBJ2-7; D is ambiguous. Germline CDR1 reads SGHRS; CDR2 reads YFSETQ. The CDR3 length is 14 residues. Trimming cost V 0 bases and J 4 bases, with 11 bases left between them. CDR3: CASSLVGDVYEQYF. Written as DNA, the CDR3 is TGCGCCAGCAGCTTGGTTGGGGATGTGTACGAGCAGTACTTC.

The sample holds many counts of this clonotype. This chain connects TRBV5-1 to TRBJ1-2; D uncertain. The V gene lost 1 base and the J gene lost 6 bases, with 10 bases spanning the gap. CDR3 size: 13 residues. Per the germline V gene, CDR1 is SGHRS and CDR2 is YFSETQ. CDR3 nucleotide sequence: TGCGCCAGCAGCTTGATCCCTAGGGATGGCTACACCTTC. Its translation: CASSLIPRDGYTF.

This clonotype has just a few counts. This chain connects TRBV4-1 to TRBJ2-7; 9 positions match TRBD1. The junction had 8 bases not matched to a gene; V was cut back by 0 bases and J by 5 bases. The germline CDR1 and CDR2 sequences are MGHRA and YSYEKL. The length of the CDR3 is 16 residues. The CDR3 DNA follows: TGCGCCAGCAGCCAAGAGGGGGGGACAGGGACCCACGAGCAGTACTTC. It is translated as CASSQEGGTGTHEQYF.

In this sample, this clonotype turned up many times. The gene calls are TRBV12-3 or TRBV12-4 and TRBJ2-2; weak D call: TRBD1 (7 bases). V lost 10 bases to trimming and J lost 5 bases, with 14 bases between them. This CDR3 has 13 residues. Written as DNA, the CDR3 is TGTGCCAATAACAGGGGAGGTACCGGGGAGCTGTTTTTT. It codes for CANNRGGTGELFF.

This clonotype was observed many times. The chain has TRBV6-5 and TRBJ1-6, with D perhaps TRBD1 (6 bases). V lost 7 bases and J 4 bases, leaving 14 bases between the germline ends. The CDR3 is 15 residues long. Germline V gives CDR1 MNHEY, CDR2 SVGAGI. CDR3 bases: TGTGCCAGCACCTACGGACAGCGATATAATTCACCCCTCCACTTT. Its translation is CASTYGQRYNSPLHF.

This clonotype was observed many times. The chain uses TRBV7-2 and TRBJ2-6; D is uncertain. CDR1 SGHTA and CDR2 FQGNSA come from the germline V gene. The ends were cut back, 0 bases at V and 2 bases at J, with 8 bases in the middle. The CDR3 extends over 16 amino acids. CDR3 bases: TGTGCCAGCAGCTTAGCGGTGGGGACTGGGGCCAACGTCCTGACTTTC. It codes for CASSLAVGTGANVLTF. The whole variable domain, filled in from reference TRBV7-2 and TRBJ2-6, reads GAGVSQSPSNKVTEKGKDVELRCDPISGHTALYWYRQSLGQGLEFLIYFQGNSAPDKSGLPSDRFSAERTGGSVSTLTIQRTQQEDSAVYLCASSLAVGTGANVLTFGAGSRLTVL.

This clonotype was observed many times. This rearrangement joins TRBV27 to TRBJ1-4; 7 bases are a match to TRBD1. The CDR3 covers 16 residues. Germline trimming cut 4 bases from V and 0 bases from J; bases unmatched to any gene: 5. Germline V gene lookup returns CDR1 MNHEY and CDR2 SMNVEV (reference sequence). The CDR3 DNA reads as TGTGCCAGCAGTTCTGGGACAGCCGCAACTAATGAAAAACTGTTTTTT. Translating it yields CASSSGTAATNEKLFF.

The genes are TRBV10-1 and TRBJ2-7, with TRBD1 as a possible D gene (6 bases). V lost 2 bases and J lost 3, with 17 bases in between. This CDR3 contains 16 residues. Germline V gene sequence: CDR1 WNHNN, CDR2 SYGVQD (reference sequence). In DNA form, the CDR3 reads TGCGCCAGCAGTGAGGGTCGAGGCAGGGGTGTCTACGAGCAGTACTTC. This codes for CASSEGRGRGVYEQYF.

The table lists this clonotype with many counts. CDR3 region: CATIKGQGAKINQPQHF. CDR3 DNA: TGTGCCACCATTAAGGGGCAGGGGGCCAAGATCAATCAGCCCCAGCATTTT. The rearrangement joins TRBV24-1 to TRBJ1-5, with 8 bases matching TRBD1. CDR1 KGHDR and CDR2 SFDVKD come from the germline V gene. CDR3 length: 17 residues. After removal of 8 bases from V and 3 bases from J, the junction contained 14 bases not matched to a gene.

This clonotype has a count of ten or more. The J gene is TRBJ2-2, the V gene TRBV27; 13 bases align to TRBD2. This CDR3 contains 18 residues. The germline V gene encodes CDR1 MNHEY and CDR2 SMNVEV (reference sequence). Unmatched junction bases numbered 8, after V lost 2 bases and J lost 5 bases. In nucleotides, the CDR3 is TGTGCCAGCAGTTTACTAGGACTAGCGGGAGAAGGAACCGGGGAGCTGTTTTTT. It yields the protein CASSLLGLAGEGTGELFF.

This chain uses TRBV3-1 with TRBJ1-6; D not resolved. This CDR3 is built from 14 residues. The germline V gene has CDR1 LGHDT and CDR2 YNNKEL (reference sequence). Trimming took 2 bases from V and 5 from J, leaving 7 bases between them. CDR3: CASSQKRDNSPLHF. The CDR3 DNA sequence: TGTGCCAGCAGCCAAAAACGCGATAATTCACCCCTCCACTTT.

This clonotype was counted ten times or more. The chain employs TRBV6-5 and TRBJ2-5, with D possibly being TRBD1 or TRBD2 (5 bases each). Per germline, CDR1 MNHEY and CDR2 SVGAGI. This CDR3 has 14 residues. V lost 2 bases and J 5 bases, leaving 12 bases between the germline ends. CDR3 sequence: CASSYAGALETQYF. In nucleotides, the CDR3 is TGTGCCAGCAGTTACGCCGGGGCGCTTGAGACCCAGTACTTC.

The table lists this clonotype with a few counts. This sequence joins TRBV24-1 and TRBJ1-1, with D possibly being TRBD1 (5 bases). Trimming cost V 0 bases and J 0 bases, with 13 bases left between them. This CDR3 has 17 residues. Looked up from germline, CDR1 is KGHDR and CDR2 is SFDVKD. The CDR3 region is CATSDLPMGELNTEAFF. The DNA for the CDR3 is TGTGCCACCAGTGATTTGCCCATGGGGGAACTGAACACTGAAGCTTTCTTT.

This clonotype has ten or more counts. The J gene is TRBJ1-2, the V gene TRBV7-2; maybe TRBD1 (6 bases). The V gene lost 3 bases and the J gene lost 5 bases, with 19 bases spanning the gap. Germline CDR1 SGHTA, CDR2 FQGNSA. This CDR3 has 16 residues. The CDR3 reads CASSLANRVAGYGYTF. CDR3 nucleotides: TGTGCCAGCAGCTTGGCAAACAGGGTGGCGGGGTATGGCTACACCTTC.

On this clonotype: A much larger clone lies a single base off, so this may be a read error. This sequence joins TRBV12-3 or TRBV12-4 and TRBJ2-3; 8 nucleotides align to TRBD2. The CDR3 consists of 13 residues. This CDR3 reads CASTAGGTDTHYF. The CDR3 DNA follows: TGTGCCAGCACTGCGGGGGGCACAGATACGCACTATTTT.

This clonotype was seen ten or more times. The chain is built from TRBV10-3 and TRBJ1-3, with D unresolved. This CDR3 comprises 16 residues. Trimming removed 4 bases from V and 0 bases from J, with 13 bases in between. Germline lookup yields CDR1 ENHRY and CDR2 SYGVKD. CDR3 bases: TGTGCCATCAGTGGTTATGTGGAAAGCTCTGGAAACACCATATATTTT. It translates to CAISGYVESSGNTIYF.

This clonotype was detected ten times or more. In nucleotides, the CDR3 is TGCAGTGCTAAGAAACCCCCTAAACTGTTTTTT. Its protein product is CSAKKPPKLFF. The V call is TRBV20-1, the J call TRBJ1-4; D uncertain. V dropped 4 bases and J dropped 11 bases, with 11 bases sitting between them. Germline loops: CDR1 DFQATT, CDR2 SNEGSKA (reference sequence). This CDR3 comprises 11 residues.

This clonotype was found many times. V usage is TRBV7-2 and J usage is TRBJ1-4, with 12 bases identical to TRBD1. The CDR3 is 17 amino acids. Trimming at V came to 5 bases and at J to 2 bases, leaving 6 bases not matched to a gene. Germline V CDR1 and CDR2: SGHTA, FQGNSA. CDR3 residues: CASSGGTGGQTNEKLFF. Written as DNA, the CDR3 is TGTGCCAGCAGCGGAGGGACAGGGGGCCAGACTAATGAAAAACTGTTTTTT.

This clonotype has ten or more counts. The V call is TRBV12-3 or TRBV12-4, the J call TRBJ1-5; 7 bases are shared with TRBD1. The CDR3 is 15 residues long. The V gene end was trimmed by 6 bases and the J gene end by 2 bases; junction bases not matched to a gene: 7. CDR3 in DNA: TGTGCCAGCAGCGGGGGGACAGTCGGCAATCAGCCCCAGCATTTT. Translated: CASSGGTVGNQPQHF.

This clonotype has ten or more counts. The chain joins TRBV20-1 to TRBJ1-6, with D unclear. In germline, CDR1 is DFQATT, CDR2 SNEGSKA (reference sequence). V lost 6 bases and J lost 7, with 10 bases in between. The CDR3 has 12 residues. The CDR3 region has the DNA TGCAGTGCGGACTCAGTGAATTCACCCCTCCACTTT. This gives the protein CSADSVNSPLHF.

This clonotype has more than one count but fewer than ten. The CDR3 DNA reads as TGTGCCAGCAGCTTAGCGCACAGGACGAGCTCTGGAAACACCATATATTTT. Translation: CASSLAHRTSSGNTIYF. The chain uses TRBV7-8 and TRBJ1-3; D is perhaps TRBD1 (5 bases). The ends were cut back, 0 bases at V and 0 bases at J, with 12 bases in the middle. This CDR3 has 17 residues. Germline assignment: CDR1 SGHVS and CDR2 FQNEAQ.

CDR3 nucleotides: TGCGCCAGCAGCCAAGATCCAAACTTAGCGGGAGACGAGCAGTACTTC. This gives the protein CASSQDPNLAGDEQYF. The chain has TRBV4-3 and TRBJ2-7, with 9 bases fitting TRBD2. Germline CDR1 is LGHNA and CDR2 is YSLEER. After removal of 0 bases from V and 5 bases from J, the junction contained 8 bases not matched to a gene. This CDR3 comprises 16 residues.

This clonotype was picked up many times. V and J are TRBV3-1 and TRBJ1-2; D not resolved. Trimming removed 0 bases at V and 8 bases at J, with 16 bases between. Germline loops: CDR1 LGHDT, CDR2 YNNKEL (reference sequence). The CDR3 is 15 amino acids. CDR3 nucleotide sequence: TGTGCCAGCAGCCAAGATCAGTCGGGAGTCCAGGGCTACACCTTC. Translated: CASSQDQSGVQGYTF. Combining the CDR3 with reference TRBV3-1 and TRBJ1-2 gives the whole variable domain DTAVSQTPKYLVTQMGNDKSIKCEQNLGHDTMYWYKQDSKKFLKIMFSYNNKELIINETVPNRFSPKSPDKAHLNLHINSLELGDSAVYFCASSQDQSGVQGYTFGSGTRLTVV.

This clonotype was observed many times. CDR3: CASSLEGSYGYTF. The CDR3 coding sequence is TGTGCCAGCAGTTTAGAAGGGTCCTATGGCTACACCTTC. The chain employs TRBV12-3 or TRBV12-4 and TRBJ1-2; D ambiguous. V gave up 1 base and J gave up 4 bases, with 7 bases separating them. This CDR3 is built from 13 residues.